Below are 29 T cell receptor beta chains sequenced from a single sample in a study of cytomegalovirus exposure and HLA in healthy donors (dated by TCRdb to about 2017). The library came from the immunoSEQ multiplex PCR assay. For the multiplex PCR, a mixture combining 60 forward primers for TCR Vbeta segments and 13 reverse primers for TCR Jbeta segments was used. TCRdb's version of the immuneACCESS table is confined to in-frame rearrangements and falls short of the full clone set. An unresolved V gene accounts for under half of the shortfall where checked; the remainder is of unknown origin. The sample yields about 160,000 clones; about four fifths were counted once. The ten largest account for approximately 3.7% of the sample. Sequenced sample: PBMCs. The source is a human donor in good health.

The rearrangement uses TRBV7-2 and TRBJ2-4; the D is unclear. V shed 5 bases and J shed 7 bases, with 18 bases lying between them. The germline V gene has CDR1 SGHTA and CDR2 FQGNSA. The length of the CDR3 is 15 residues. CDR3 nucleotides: TGTGCCAGCAGCCTCTCCGCCACCGACTGGAACATTCAGTACTTC. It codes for CASSLSATDWNIQYF.

This chain's CDR3 is CASSYSQVNTEAFF. The CDR3 bases are TGTGCCAGCAGTTACTCACAGGTGAACACTGAAGCTTTCTTT. This rearrangement joins TRBV6-6 to TRBJ1-1; maybe TRBD1 (5 bases). The CDR3 spans 14 residues. Trimming took off 0 bases at V and 0 bases at J, with 5 bases between the two ends. The germline gives CDR1 MNHNY, CDR2 SVGAGI (reference sequence).

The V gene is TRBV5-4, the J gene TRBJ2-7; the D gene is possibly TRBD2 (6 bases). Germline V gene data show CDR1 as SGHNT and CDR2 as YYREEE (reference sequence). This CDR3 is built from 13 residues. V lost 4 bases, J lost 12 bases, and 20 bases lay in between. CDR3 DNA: TGTGCCAGCAGCCCGATAAGCAGGGAGGTAGTGTACTTC. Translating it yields CASSPISREVVYF.

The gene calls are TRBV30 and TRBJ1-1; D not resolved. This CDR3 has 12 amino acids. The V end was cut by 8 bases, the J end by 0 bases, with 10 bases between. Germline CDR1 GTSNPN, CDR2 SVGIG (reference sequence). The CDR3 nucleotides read TGTGCCCAGGAGGTCATGAACACTGAAGCTTTCTTT. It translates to CAQEVMNTEAFF.

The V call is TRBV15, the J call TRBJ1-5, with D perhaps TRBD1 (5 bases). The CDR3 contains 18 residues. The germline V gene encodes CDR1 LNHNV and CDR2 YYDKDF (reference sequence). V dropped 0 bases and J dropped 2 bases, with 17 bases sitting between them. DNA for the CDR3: TGTGCCACCAGCAGAGATATTCCCCGCAGGGATGGCAATCAGCCCCAGCATTTT. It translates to CATSRDIPRRDGNQPQHF. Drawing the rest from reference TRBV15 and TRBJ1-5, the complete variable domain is DAMVIQNPRYQVTQFGKPVTLSCSQTLNHNVMYWYQQKSSQAPKLLFHYYDKDFNNEADTPDNFQSRRPNTSFCFLDIRSPGLGDTAMYLCATSRDIPRRDGNQPQHFGDGTRLSIL.

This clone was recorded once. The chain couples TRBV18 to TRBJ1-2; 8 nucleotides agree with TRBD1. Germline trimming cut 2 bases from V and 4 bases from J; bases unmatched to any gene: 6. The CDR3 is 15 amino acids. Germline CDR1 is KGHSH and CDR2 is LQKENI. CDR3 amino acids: CASSPRQGSGYGYTF. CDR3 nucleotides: TGTGCCAGCTCACCAAGACAGGGGTCGGGCTATGGCTACACCTTC.

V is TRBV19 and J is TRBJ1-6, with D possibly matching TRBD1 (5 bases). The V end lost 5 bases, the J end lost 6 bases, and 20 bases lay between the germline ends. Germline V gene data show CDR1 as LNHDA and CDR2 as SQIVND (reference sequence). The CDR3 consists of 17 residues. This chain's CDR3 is CASSDRAGKALNSPLHF. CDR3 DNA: TGTGCCAGTAGTGATAGGGCAGGGAAGGCCCTTAATTCACCCCTCCACTTT. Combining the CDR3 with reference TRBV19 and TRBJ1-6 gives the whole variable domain DGGITQSPKYLFRKEGQNVTLSCEQNLNHDAMYWYRQDPGQGLRLIYYSQIVNDFQKGDIAEGYSVSREKKESFPLTVTSAQKNPTAFYLCASSDRAGKALNSPLHFGNGTRLTVT.

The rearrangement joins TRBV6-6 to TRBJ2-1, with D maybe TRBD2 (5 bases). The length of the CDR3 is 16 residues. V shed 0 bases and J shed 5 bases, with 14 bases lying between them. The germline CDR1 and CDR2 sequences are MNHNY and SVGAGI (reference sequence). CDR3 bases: TGTGCCAGCAGTTACTCTGTCGGGGTCCAGGACAATGAGCAGTTCTTC. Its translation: CASSYSVGVQDNEQFF.

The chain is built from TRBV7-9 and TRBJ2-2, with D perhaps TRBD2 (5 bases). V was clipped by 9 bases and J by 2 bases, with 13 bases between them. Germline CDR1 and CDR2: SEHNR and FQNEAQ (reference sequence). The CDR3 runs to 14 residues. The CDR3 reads CASLSGINTGELFF. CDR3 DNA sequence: TGTGCCAGTTTAAGCGGAATCAACACCGGGGAGCTGTTTTTT. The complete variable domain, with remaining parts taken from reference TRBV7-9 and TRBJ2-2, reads DTGVSQNPRHKITKRGQNVTFRCDPISEHNRLYWYRQTLGQGPEFLTYFQNEAQLEKSRLLSDRFSAERPKGSFSTLEIQRTEQGDSAMYLCASLSGINTGELFFGEGSRLTVL.

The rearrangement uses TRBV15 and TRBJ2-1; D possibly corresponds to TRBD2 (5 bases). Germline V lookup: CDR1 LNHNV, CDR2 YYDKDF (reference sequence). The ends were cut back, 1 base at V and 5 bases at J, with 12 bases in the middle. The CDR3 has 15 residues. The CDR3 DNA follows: TGTGCCACCAGCAGAGGAGCGGAGAGAAACAATGAGCAGTTCTTC. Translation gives CATSRGAERNNEQFF.

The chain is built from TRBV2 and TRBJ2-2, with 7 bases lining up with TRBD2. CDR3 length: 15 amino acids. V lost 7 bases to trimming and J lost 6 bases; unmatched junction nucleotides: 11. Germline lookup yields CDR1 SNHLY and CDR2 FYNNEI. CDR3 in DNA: TGTGCCAGCAAGAAGGCGGGAGAGCGAGCCGGGGAGCTGTTTTTT. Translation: CASKKAGERAGELFF. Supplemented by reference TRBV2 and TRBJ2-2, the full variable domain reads EPEVTQTPSHQVTQMGQEVILRCVPISNHLYFYWYRQILGQKVEFLVSFYNNEISEKSEIFDDQFSVERPDGSNFTLKIRSTKLEDSAMYFCASKKAGERAGELFFGEGSRLTVL.

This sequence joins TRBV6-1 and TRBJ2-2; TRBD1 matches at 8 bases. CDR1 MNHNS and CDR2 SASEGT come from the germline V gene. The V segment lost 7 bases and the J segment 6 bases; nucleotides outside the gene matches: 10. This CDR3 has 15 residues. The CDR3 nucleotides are TGTGCCAGCATTTTACAGGGGGTGTTGGCCGGGGAGCTGTTTTTT. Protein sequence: CASILQGVLAGELFF.

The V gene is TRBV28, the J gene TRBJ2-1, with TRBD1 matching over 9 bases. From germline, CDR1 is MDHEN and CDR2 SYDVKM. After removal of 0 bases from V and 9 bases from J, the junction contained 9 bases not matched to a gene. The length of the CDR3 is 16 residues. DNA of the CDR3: TGTGCCAGCAGTTTATGGAGACAGGGGGACGGTGGTGAGCAGTTCTTC. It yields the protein CASSLWRQGDGGEQFF.

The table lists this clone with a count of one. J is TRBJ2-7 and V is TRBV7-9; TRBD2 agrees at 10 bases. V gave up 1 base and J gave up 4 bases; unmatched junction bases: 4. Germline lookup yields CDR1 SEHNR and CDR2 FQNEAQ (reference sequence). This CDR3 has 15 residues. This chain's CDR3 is CASSLGLAGIYEQYF. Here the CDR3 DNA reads TGTGCCAGCAGCTTAGGACTAGCGGGTATATACGAGCAGTACTTC.

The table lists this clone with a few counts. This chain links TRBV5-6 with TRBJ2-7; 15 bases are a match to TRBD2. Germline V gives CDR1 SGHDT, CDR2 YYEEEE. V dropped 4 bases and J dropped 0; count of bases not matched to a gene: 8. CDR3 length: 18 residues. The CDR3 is CASSKGLAGGWASYEQYF. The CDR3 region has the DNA TGTGCCAGCAGCAAGGGACTAGCGGGAGGTTGGGCCTCCTACGAGCAGTACTTC.

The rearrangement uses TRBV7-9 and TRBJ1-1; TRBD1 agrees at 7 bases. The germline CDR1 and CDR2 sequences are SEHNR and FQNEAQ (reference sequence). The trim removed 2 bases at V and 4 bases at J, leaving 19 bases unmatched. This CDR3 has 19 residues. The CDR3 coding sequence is TGTGCCAGCAGCTTATCCATGGATTCGGGACAGAGGATCGGCACTGAAGCTTTCTTT. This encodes CASSLSMDSGQRIGTEAFF.

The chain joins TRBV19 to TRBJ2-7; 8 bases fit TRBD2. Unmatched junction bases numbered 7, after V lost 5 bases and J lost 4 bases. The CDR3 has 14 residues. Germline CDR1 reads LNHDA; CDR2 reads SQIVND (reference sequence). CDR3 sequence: CASSPTSGEYEQYF. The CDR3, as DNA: TGTGCCAGTAGTCCCACTAGCGGAGAATACGAGCAGTACTTC. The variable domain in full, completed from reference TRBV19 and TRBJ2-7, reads DGGITQSPKYLFRKEGQNVTLSCEQNLNHDAMYWYRQDPGQGLRLIYYSQIVNDFQKGDIAEGYSVSREKKESFPLTVTSAQKNPTAFYLCASSPTSGEYEQYFGPGTRLTVT.

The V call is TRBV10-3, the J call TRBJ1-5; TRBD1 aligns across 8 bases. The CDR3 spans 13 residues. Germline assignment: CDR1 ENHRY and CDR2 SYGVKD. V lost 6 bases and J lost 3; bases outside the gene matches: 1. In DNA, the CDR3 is TGTGCCATCAGGGGACAGGACAATCAGCCCCAGCATTTT. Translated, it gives CAIRGQDNQPQHF.

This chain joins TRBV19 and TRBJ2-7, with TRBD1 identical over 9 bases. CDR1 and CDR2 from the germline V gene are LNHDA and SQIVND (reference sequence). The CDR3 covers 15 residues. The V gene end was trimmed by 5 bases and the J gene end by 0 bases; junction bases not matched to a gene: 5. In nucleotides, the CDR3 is TGTGCCAGTAGTGCCCGGGACAGGGCCTCCTACGAGCAGTACTTC. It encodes CASSARDRASYEQYF.

DNA for the CDR3: TGTGCCTGGAGTGTAGGGGCGGCACGAGAGCAGTACTTC. Protein: CAWSVGAAREQYF. The V gene is TRBV30, the J gene TRBJ2-7; D may be TRBD1 (5 bases). V gave up 0 bases and J gave up 7 bases, with 13 bases separating them. The CDR3 spans 13 residues. CDR1 is GTSNPN and CDR2 is SVGIG in the germline V gene (reference sequence).

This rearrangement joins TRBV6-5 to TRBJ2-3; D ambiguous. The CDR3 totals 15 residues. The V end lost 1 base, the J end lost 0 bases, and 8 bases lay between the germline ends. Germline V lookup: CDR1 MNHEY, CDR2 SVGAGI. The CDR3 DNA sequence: TGTGCCAGCAGTTACTTCCCCTTAAGCACAGATACGCAGTATTTT. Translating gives CASSYFPLSTDTQYF.

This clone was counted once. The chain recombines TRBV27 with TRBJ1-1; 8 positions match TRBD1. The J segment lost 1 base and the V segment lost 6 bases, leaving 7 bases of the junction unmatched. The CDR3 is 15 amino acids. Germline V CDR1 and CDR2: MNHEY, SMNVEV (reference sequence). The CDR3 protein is CASSSNQGANTEAFF. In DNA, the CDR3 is TGTGCCAGCAGCTCAAACCAGGGGGCGAACACTGAAGCTTTCTTT.

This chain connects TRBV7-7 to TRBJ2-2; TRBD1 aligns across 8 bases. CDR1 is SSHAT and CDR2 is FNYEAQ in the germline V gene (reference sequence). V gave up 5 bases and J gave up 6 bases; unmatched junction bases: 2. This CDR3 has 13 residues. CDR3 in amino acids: CASSPDRAGELFF. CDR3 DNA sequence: TGTGCCAGCAGCCCGGACAGGGCCGGGGAGCTGTTTTTT. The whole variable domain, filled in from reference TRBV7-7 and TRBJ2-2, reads GAGVSQSPRYKVTKRGQDVTLRCDPISSHATLYWYQQALGQGPEFLTYFNYEAQPDKSGLPSDRFSAERPEGSISTLTIQRTEQRDSAMYRCASSPDRAGELFFGEGSRLTVL.

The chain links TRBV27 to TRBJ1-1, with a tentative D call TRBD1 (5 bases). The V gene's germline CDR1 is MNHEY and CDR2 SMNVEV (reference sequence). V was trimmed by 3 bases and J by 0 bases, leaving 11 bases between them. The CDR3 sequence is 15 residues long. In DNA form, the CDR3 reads TGTGCCAGCAGTTTTCACAGGCGCATGAACACTGAAGCTTTCTTT. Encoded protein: CASSFHRRMNTEAFF.

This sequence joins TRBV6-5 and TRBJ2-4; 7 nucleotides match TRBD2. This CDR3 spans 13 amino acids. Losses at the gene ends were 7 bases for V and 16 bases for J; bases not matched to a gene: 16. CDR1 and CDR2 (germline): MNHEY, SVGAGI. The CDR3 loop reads CASTPGMAGVLYF. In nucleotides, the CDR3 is TGTGCCAGCACCCCCGGGATGGCGGGAGTTCTCTACTTC.

The CDR3 DNA reads as TGTGCCAGTAGTATACTAGCGGGAGTTATGGAGACCCAGTACTTC. This codes for CASSILAGVMETQYF. The chain combines TRBV19 with TRBJ2-5; the match to TRBD2 covers 10 bases. This CDR3 has 15 residues. V trimming: 2 bases; J trimming: 5 bases; junction bases outside the gene matches: 5. From germline, CDR1 is LNHDA and CDR2 SQIVND (reference sequence).

This chain's CDR3 is CASRGTEVRGQFF. CDR3 DNA sequence: TGTGCCAGCAGGGGGACAGAGGTCCGAGGGCAGTTCTTC. This chain uses TRBV6-5 with TRBJ2-1; 7 bases are a match to TRBD1. CDR3 length equals 13 residues. CDR1 is MNHEY and CDR2 is SVGAGI in the germline V gene. Trimming cost V 6 bases and J 12 bases; bases outside gene matches: 11.

CDR3: CASWTGARYQPQHF. In DNA, the CDR3 is TGTGCCAGCTGGACAGGGGCTCGATATCAGCCCCAGCATTTT. This chain joins TRBV28 and TRBJ1-5, with TRBD1 matching over 9 bases. CDR1 and CDR2 from the germline V gene are MDHEN and SYDVKM. V lost 8 bases, J lost 5 bases, and 7 bases stayed unmatched. CDR3 length equals 14 residues.

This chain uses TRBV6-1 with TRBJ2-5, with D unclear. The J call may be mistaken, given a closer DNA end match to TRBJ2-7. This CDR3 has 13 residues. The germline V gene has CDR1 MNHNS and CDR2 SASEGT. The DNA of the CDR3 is TGTGCCAGCAGTGAAGCTGGGGACTACGAGCAGTACTTC. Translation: CASSEAGDYEQYF.